This T cell receptor beta chain appears in the sequencing data of a study of T cell responses to AZD1222 COVID-19 vaccine (dated by TCRdb to the early 2020s). Regarding the study in general: A total of over 230 trial participants underwent TCR sequencing, of whom some 210 received two doses of AZD1222 and 26 received two doses of the MenACWY control vaccine. Trial participants were enrolled by age into subgroups of 18-55, 56-69 and 70-plus years, and around 150, 28 and 57 TCR-sequenced participants, respectively, were included in these subgroups.

This sample's time point label indicates: about 28 days (+/-7) after the second vaccine dose. AZD1222 recipients whose second dose came at about 4 weeks and those whose second dose came at about 12 weeks were combined into one group, since spike-specific TCR depth and breadth did not differ between the two schedules. Vaccinee samples were obtained from the UK trials COV001 and COV002, which included a single-blind randomized controlled phase 2/3 trial of AZD1222 (ChAdOx1 nCoV-19) in healthy adults. For TCRbeta chain sequencing, PBMC samples were collected from trial participants at day 0 and at day 28 after the second dose. Remarks on this clone: Which antigen it targets is not known. Nothing much larger sits one base from this clone, and base qualities are not available.

Study-wide conclusions, independent of this receptor: After two AZD1222 doses, both the breadth and the depth of spike-specific TCRs were significantly higher than at day 0 and than in MenACWY recipients. The whole spike protein was spanned by vaccine-associated CD4 TCRs, and dominant responses were seen in regions 160-218 and 743-854. Conclusions about previously exposed vaccinees were limited because only five to seven AZD1222 recipients were SARS-CoV-2 seropositive at baseline. Because no day 14 peak-response samples were available, the repertoires could be characterized only after the peak T cell response. Nearly half of unique spike-specific TCRs reportedly recognized epitopes outside regions mutated in the B.1.351 and B.1.1.7 variants. Most participants were white British and females outnumbered males, and the authors suggested that clonal diversity may have been underestimated. In the small 56-69-year group, the increase in depth fell short of significance, most likely because of low power.

The CDR3 regions of human TCRbeta chains were analyzed by immunosequencing. Processing in the source paper ran as follows. TCRs in the repertoires were matched against a reference library of SARS-CoV-2-specific TCRs that had been generated with the MIRA antigen-specificity platform. Breadth was defined as the fraction of unique TCRs that were SARS-CoV-2-associated. Depth was defined as the fraction of total T cells that were SARS-CoV-2-associated. Using the MIRA data, each spike-specific TCR was mapped to the spike region that the TCR reacts to and placed in a CD4 or CD8 class. Log10-transformed breadth and depth values were compared by one-way ANOVA with Sidak's multiple comparisons tests. TCRdb carries this immuneACCESS record with in-frame sequences only. Its versions omit some clonotypes, under half of them owing to an unresolved V gene in the studies checked, with the rest unexplained. V and J calls and clone size are as listed in that table; D and trimming were resolved from the DNA. The sample data list fewer than 70,000 clones, and about 83% of these were observed just once. Of the sample, over 3% falls within the top ten clones.

The sequencing here drew on peripheral blood, taken 28 days after the second AZD1222 dose. The sequence came from an adult who received the AZD1222 COVID-19 vaccine.

The DNA reads TGTGCCAGCAGTTTGATCCAGGGGATTCCGTTCTTC. Its protein is CASSLIQGIPFF. The chain joins TRBV12-3 or TRBV12-4 to TRBJ2-1; the D region possibly corresponds to TRBD1 (6 bases align). V was cut back by 3 bases and J by 15 bases, leaving a gap of 15 bases between them. From the cysteine up to the phenylalanine, the CDR3 has a length of 12 residues. The read is trimmed to its CDR3 DNA, 36 bases read in frame from base 1.